Listed below are T cell receptor beta chains from one sample, sequenced in a study of low-dose radiotherapy and immunotherapy resistance in tumors. Via MiXCR, TCRdb re-called the reads, giving one row per CDR3 protein. The profile covers about 91,000 distinct CDR3 sequences, with around a fifth appearing a single time and roughly 13% taken by the ten largest. The specimen was PBMCs, collected after low-dose radiotherapy plus immunotherapy. The receptor set was obtained from a female donor with ovarian cancer. Both conserved end residues are part of each CDR3. A D gene is named only where the DNA matches it firmly. Size is stated for part of the rows, as once, few or many counts, or as a class when the clone is expanded.

>TRBJ2-3|NA|TRBV15|NA
CATSIPRGLDTDTQYF
TGTGCCACCAGCATACCGAGGGGTCTAGACACAGATACGCAGTATTTT
>TRBJ2-5|many|TRBV7-3|NA
CASSSTGSWGETQYF
TGTGCCAGCAGCTCGACGGGTAGCTGGGGTGAGACCCAGTACTTC
>TRBJ2-5|many|TRBV19|TRBD1
CASSAGQGNGETQYF
TGTGCCAGTAGTGCTGGACAGGGGAACGGAGAGACCCAGTACTTC
>TRBJ2-3|many|TRBV14|TRBD1
CASSQGVVNRGRADTQYF
TGTGCCAGCAGCCAGGGTGTTGTGAACAGGGGGCGAGCAGATACGCAGTATTTT
>TRBJ1-3|many|TRBV9|NA
CASSVETGNGNTIYF
TGTGCCAGCAGCGTAGAAACGGGTAATGGAAACACCATATATTTT
>TRBJ2-5|few|TRBV27|NA
CASTPSQETQYF
TGTGCCAGCACCCCTTCCCAAGAGACCCAGTACTTC
>TRBJ2-5|many|TRBV20-1|NA
CSVGIQETQYF
TGCAGTGTGGGGATTCAAGAGACCCAGTACTTC
>TRBJ1-4|many|TRBV19|TRBD1
CASTAGGYEKLFF
TGTGCCAGTACGGCAGGGGGATATGAAAAACTGTTTTTT
>TRBJ1-3|NA|TRBV2|NA
CASSAGTSGNTIYF
TGTGCCAGCAGTGCAGGGACCTCTGGAAACACCATATATTTT
>TRBJ2-5|NA|TRBV20-1|TRBD2
CSASLAGGSETQYF
TGCAGTGCTTCTCTAGCGGGGGGATCGGAGACCCAGTACTTC
>TRBJ1-1|NA|TRBV19|TRBD1
CASSVGQGMGAEAFF
TGTGCCAGTAGTGTCGGACAGGGGATGGGCGCTGAAGCTTTCTTT
>TRBJ1-2|many|TRBV2|NA
CASNGRATSSPGYTF
TGTGCCAGCAACGGACGGGCGACCTCTTCACCCGGCTACACCTTC
>TRBJ2-7|NA|TRBV4-1|TRBD1
CASSHQQGDNEQYF
TGCGCCAGCAGCCACCAACAGGGGGACAACGAGCAGTACTTC
>TRBJ2-3|few|TRBV5-1|NA
CASSPRLDKNTQYF
TGCGCCAGCAGCCCCCGGCTCGATAAGAATACGCAGTATTTT
>TRBJ1-1|many|TRBV18|NA
CASSPLDRAEAFF
TGTGCCAGCTCACCACTCGACAGAGCTGAAGCTTTCTTT
>TRBJ1-1|many|TRBV6-6|NA
CASRVPGANTEAFF
TGTGCCAGCAGAGTACCGGGGGCCAACACTGAAGCTTTCTTT